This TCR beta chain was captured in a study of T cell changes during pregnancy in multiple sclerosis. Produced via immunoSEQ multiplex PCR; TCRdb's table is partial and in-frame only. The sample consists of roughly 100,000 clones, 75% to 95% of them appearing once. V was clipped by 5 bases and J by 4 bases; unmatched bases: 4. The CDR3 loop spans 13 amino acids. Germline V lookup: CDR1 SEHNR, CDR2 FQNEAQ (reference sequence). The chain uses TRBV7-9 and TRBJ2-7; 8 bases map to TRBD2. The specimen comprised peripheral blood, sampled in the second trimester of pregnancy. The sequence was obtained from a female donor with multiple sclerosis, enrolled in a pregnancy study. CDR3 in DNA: TGTGCCAGCAGCCGGACTAGCAAATACGAGCAGTACTTC. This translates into CASSRTSKYEQYF.